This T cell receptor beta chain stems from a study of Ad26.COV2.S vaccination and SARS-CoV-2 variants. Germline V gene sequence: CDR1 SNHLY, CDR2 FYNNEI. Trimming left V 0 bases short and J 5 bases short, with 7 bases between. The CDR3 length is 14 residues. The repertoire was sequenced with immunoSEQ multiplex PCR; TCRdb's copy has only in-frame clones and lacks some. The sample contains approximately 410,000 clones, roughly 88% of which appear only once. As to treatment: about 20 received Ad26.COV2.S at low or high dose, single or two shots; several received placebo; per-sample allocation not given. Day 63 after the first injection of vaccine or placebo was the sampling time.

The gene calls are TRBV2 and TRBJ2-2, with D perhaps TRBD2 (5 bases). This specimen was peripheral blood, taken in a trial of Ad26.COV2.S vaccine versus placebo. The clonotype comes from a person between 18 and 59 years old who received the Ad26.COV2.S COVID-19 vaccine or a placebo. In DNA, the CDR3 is TGTGCCAGCAGTGAAGCGCGGGCTACCGGGGAGCTGTTTTTT. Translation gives CASSEARATGELFF.